The 14 T cell receptor beta chains listed next were all sequenced from one sample in a study of OX40 agonist ivuxolimab in advanced cancers. The repertoire was sequenced with immunoSEQ multiplex PCR; TCRdb's copy has only in-frame clones and lacks some. The sample lists roughly 15,000 clones, roughly 89% seen once, with 6.7% in the top ten. The starting material was CD4+ or CD8+ T cells sorted from blood, obtained in a trial of the OX40 agonist ivuxolimab. The receptor set was obtained from an adult with an advanced solid tumor such as melanoma, head and neck, liver or kidney cancer.

The chain carries TRBV7-3 and TRBJ2-3, with D perhaps TRBD2 (6 bases). Trimming removed 2 bases at V and 4 bases at J, with 7 bases between. The CDR3 loop spans 13 amino acids. Germline values: CDR1 SGHTA, CDR2 FQGTGA. This CDR3 is CASSLGGADTQYF. As DNA, the CDR3 is TGTGCCAGCAGCTTAGGCGGGGCAGATACGCAGTATTTT.

V usage is TRBV11-2 and J usage is TRBJ1-5; D remains unclear. V was trimmed by 3 bases and J by 2 bases, leaving 11 bases between them. This CDR3 is 15 amino acids long. Germline V CDR1 and CDR2: SGHAT, FQNNGV. The CDR3 DNA reads TGTGCCAGCAGCTTTCGGGAGGGTGGCAATCAGCCCCAGCATTTT. This codes for CASSFREGGNQPQHF.

This chain joins TRBV9 and TRBJ1-6; D possibly corresponds to TRBD1 (6 bases). Trimming took 3 bases from V and 2 from J, leaving 15 bases between them. CDR3 size: 17 residues. CDR1 is SGDLS, CDR2 YYNGEE, per germline. CDR3 nucleotides: TGTGCCAGCAGCGGCTACAGGGAAATCACCTATAATTCACCCCTCCACTTT. It encodes CASSGYREITYNSPLHF.

The chain couples TRBV5-1 to TRBJ2-1; 10 bases map to TRBD2. The junction had 3 bases not matched to a gene; V was cut back by 2 bases and J by 7 bases. The germline V gene encodes CDR1 SGHRS and CDR2 YFSETQ. This CDR3 has 14 residues. In DNA, the CDR3 is TGCGCCAGCAGCTTTAGCGGGGGGCCGAATGAGCAGTTCTTC. It translates to CASSFSGGPNEQFF.

The genes are TRBV18 and TRBJ1-2; TRBD1 agrees at 7 bases. V lost 1 base and J lost 3; bases outside the gene matches: 5. This CDR3 is 15 amino acids long. Germline CDR1 and CDR2: KGHSH and LQKENI. The CDR3 region has the DNA TGTGCCAGCTCACCACGCCCAGGGGGAGACTATGGCTACACCTTC. Translating it yields CASSPRPGGDYGYTF.

This sequence joins TRBV19 and TRBJ2-3, with D hard to call. Looked up from germline, CDR1 is LNHDA and CDR2 is SQIVND (reference sequence). This CDR3 has 14 residues. With 7 bases removed from V and 1 base from J, the gap between germline ends came to 12 bases. The CDR3 here is CASTRRTGTDTQYF. CDR3 coding DNA: TGTGCCAGTACACGCCGGACGGGCACAGATACGCAGTATTTT.

The chain links TRBV11-2 to TRBJ1-1; no definite D call. The germline V and J ends were trimmed by 4 bases and 5 bases, with 17 bases remaining between them. Germline CDR1 SGHAT, CDR2 FQNNGV. CDR3 length: 15 residues. The CDR3 coding sequence is TGTGCCAGCAGCTCCCACTCCATACGCGGAACTGAAGCTTTCTTT. Encoded protein: CASSSHSIRGTEAFF.

This clone was detected only once. The V gene is TRBV5-4, the J gene TRBJ1-1, with 9 bases that match TRBD1. The CDR3 consists of 15 residues. Germline trimming cut 0 bases from V and 5 bases from J; bases unmatched to any gene: 5. CDR1 and CDR2 from the germline V gene are SGHNT and YYREEE (reference sequence). CDR3 in amino acids: CASSLGGTGRTEAFF. The CDR3 DNA reads as TGTGCCAGCAGCTTGGGCGGGACAGGGCGGACTGAAGCTTTCTTT.

The chain couples TRBV5-1 to TRBJ1-2, with TRBD1 matching 9 bases. From germline, CDR1 is SGHRS and CDR2 YFSETQ. Trimming took 5 bases from V and 4 from J; bases not matched to a gene: 9. The CDR3 loop spans 15 amino acids. This CDR3 is CASSVTGGDAYGYTF. The CDR3 nucleotides read TGCGCCAGCAGTGTAACAGGGGGCGATGCCTATGGCTACACCTTC.

V usage is TRBV5-4 and J usage is TRBJ1-1; 7 bases map to TRBD1. CDR3 size: 16 residues. J was trimmed by 4 bases and V by 1 base; bases with no gene match: 10. The V gene's germline CDR1 is SGHNT and CDR2 YYREEE (reference sequence). The DNA of the CDR3 is TGTGCCAGCAGCTTGCTGGGGACAGCCAAAAGCACTGAAGCTTTCTTT. Residues: CASSLLGTAKSTEAFF.

The chain carries TRBV27 and TRBJ2-7; TRBD1 matches at 12 bases. CDR1 and CDR2 from the germline V gene are MNHEY and SMNVEV (reference sequence). The CDR3 spans 15 residues. V lost 6 bases, J lost 6 bases, and 9 bases stayed unmatched. CDR3 sequence reads: CASRPTGQGAREQYF. CDR3 in DNA: TGTGCCAGCAGACCTACGGGACAGGGGGCTCGCGAGCAGTACTTC.

The V gene is TRBV15, the J gene TRBJ1-1, with D hard to call. The ends were cut back, 0 bases at V and 2 bases at J, with 10 bases in the middle. The CDR3 covers 15 residues. The germline gives CDR1 LNHNV, CDR2 YYDKDF (reference sequence). CDR3 DNA: TGTGCCACCAGCAGAGATCACCAGCCCAACACTGAAGCTTTCTTT. This sequence encodes CATSRDHQPNTEAFF.

This clone was recorded once. V and J are TRBV2 and TRBJ1-2; weak D call: TRBD1 (5 bases). CDR1 SNHLY and CDR2 FYNNEI come from the germline V gene. Trimming took off 7 bases at V and 3 bases at J, with 18 bases between the two ends. This CDR3 is built from 15 residues. Here the CDR3 DNA reads TGTGCCAGCACGGGAGTACAGGCCCGGGACTATGGCTACACCTTC. Its translation: CASTGVQARDYGYTF.

The chain uses TRBV5-8 and TRBJ2-2, with D perhaps TRBD1 (5 bases). The germline V gene has CDR1 SGHTS and CDR2 YDEGEE. This CDR3 is 16 amino acids long. V dropped 4 bases and J dropped 5 bases, with 18 bases sitting between them. The DNA of the CDR3 is TGTGCCAGCAGCGAGGTATCCCGTAAGGGGACCGGGGAGCTGTTTTTT. Its protein product is CASSEVSRKGTGELFF.